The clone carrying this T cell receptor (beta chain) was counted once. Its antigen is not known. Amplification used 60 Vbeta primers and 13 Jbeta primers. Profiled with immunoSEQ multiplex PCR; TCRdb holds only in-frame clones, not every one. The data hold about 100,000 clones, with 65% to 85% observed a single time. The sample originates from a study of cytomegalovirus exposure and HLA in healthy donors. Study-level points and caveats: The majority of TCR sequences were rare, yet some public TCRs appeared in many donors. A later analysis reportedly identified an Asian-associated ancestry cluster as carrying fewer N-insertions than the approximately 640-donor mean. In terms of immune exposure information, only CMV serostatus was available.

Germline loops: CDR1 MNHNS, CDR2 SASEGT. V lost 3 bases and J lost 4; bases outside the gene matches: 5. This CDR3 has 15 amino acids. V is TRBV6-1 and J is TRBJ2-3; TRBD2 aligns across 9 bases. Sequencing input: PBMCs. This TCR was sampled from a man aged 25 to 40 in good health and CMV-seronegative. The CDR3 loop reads CASSDIAGAADTQYF. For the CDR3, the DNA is TGTGCCAGCAGTGATATAGCGGGAGCGGCAGATACGCAGTATTTT.